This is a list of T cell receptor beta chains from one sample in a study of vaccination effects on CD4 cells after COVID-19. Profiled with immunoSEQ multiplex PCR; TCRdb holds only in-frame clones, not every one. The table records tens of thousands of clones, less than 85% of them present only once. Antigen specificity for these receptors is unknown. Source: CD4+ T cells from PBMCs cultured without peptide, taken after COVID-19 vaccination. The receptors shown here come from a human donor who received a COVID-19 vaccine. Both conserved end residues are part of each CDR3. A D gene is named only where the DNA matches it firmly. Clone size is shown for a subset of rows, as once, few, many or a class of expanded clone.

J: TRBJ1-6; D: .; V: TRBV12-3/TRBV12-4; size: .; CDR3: CASNLQYNSPLHF; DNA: TGTGCCAGCAATCTACAGTATAATTCACCCCTCCACTTT
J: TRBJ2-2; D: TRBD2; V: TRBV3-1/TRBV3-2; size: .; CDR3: CASSQGLAGNTGELFF; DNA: TGTGCCAGCAGCCAGGGGCTAGCGGGGAACACCGGGGAGCTGTTTTTT
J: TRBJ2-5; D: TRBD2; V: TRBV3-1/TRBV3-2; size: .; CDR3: CASSHVVLAGVEETQYF; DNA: TGTGCCAGCAGCCATGTTGTACTAGCGGGGGTTGAAGAGACCCAGTACTTC
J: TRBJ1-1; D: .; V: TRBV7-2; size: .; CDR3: CASSPNVGRTEAFF; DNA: TGTGCCAGCAGCCCAAATGTGGGGCGCACTGAAGCTTTCTTT
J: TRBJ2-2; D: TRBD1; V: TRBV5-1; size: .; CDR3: CASSLNGQGYAGELFF; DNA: TGCGCCAGCAGCTTGAATGGACAGGGGTACGCCGGGGAGCTGTTTTTT
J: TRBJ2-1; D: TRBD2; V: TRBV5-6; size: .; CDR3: CASSFASGGALVGEQFF; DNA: TGTGCCAGCAGCTTTGCTAGCGGGGGGGCCTTGGTGGGTGAGCAGTTCTTC
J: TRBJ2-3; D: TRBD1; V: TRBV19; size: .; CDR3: CASSIGGTGGSVTQYF; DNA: TGTGCCAGTAGTATAGGTGGGACAGGGGGATCCGTTACGCAGTATTTT
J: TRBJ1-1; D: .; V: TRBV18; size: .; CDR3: CASSPPKGQNTEAFF; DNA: TGTGCCAGCTCACCACCCAAAGGACAGAACACTGAAGCTTTCTTT
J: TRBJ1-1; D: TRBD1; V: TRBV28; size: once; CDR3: CASSTTGGVGTEAFF; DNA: TGTGCCAGCAGTACGACAGGGGGAGTGGGTACTGAAGCTTTCTTT
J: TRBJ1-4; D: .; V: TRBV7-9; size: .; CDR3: CASVPGPNPEKLFF; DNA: TGTGCCAGTGTACCGGGACCCAACCCAGAAAAACTGTTTTTT
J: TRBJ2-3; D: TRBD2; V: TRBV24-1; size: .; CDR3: CATTSGRGNTDTQYF; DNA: TGTGCCACCACCTCGGGGAGGGGAAACACAGATACGCAGTATTTT
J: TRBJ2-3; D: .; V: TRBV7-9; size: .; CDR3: CASSYTFASTDTQYF; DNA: TGTGCCAGCAGCTACACTTTCGCTAGCACAGATACGCAGTATTTT
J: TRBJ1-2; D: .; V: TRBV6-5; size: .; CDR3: CASRIYRDSLYGYTF; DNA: TGTGCCAGCAGGATTTACCGGGACTCTCTCTATGGCTACACCTTC
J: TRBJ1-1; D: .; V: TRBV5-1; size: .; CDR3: CASSIGRMTEAFF; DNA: TGCGCCAGCAGTATAGGGAGGATGACTGAAGCTTTCTTT
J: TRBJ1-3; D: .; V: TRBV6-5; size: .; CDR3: CAYRETRSGNTIYF; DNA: TGTGCCTACAGGGAGACACGCTCTGGAAACACCATATATTTT
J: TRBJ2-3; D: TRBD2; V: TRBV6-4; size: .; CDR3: CASSIAGGTDTQYF; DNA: TGTGCCAGCAGCATAGCGGGGGGCACAGATACGCAGTATTTT
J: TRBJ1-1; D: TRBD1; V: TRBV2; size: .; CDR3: CASSEEGTGVTEAFF; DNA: TGTGCCAGCAGTGAAGAAGGGACAGGGGTTACTGAAGCTTTCTTT
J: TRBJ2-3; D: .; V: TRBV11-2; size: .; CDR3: CASSLTDTQYF; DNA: TGTGCCAGCAGCTTAACGGATACGCAGTATTTT
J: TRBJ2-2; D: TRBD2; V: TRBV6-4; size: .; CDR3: CASSRHGGANTGELFF; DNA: TGTGCCAGCAGCCGCCACGGGGGGGCAAACACCGGGGAGCTGTTTTTT
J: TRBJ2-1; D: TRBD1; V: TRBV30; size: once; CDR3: CAWTDRGNEQFF; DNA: TGTGCCTGGACGGACAGGGGCAATGAGCAGTTCTTC
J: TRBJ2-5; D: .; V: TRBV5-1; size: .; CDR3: CASSLVGGQETQYF; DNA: TGCGCCAGCAGCTTGGTTGGGGGGCAAGAGACCCAGTACTTC
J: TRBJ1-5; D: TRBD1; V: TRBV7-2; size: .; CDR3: CASSPAGTAQPQHF; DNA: TGTGCCAGCAGCCCAGCAGGGACAGCGCAGCCCCAGCATTTT
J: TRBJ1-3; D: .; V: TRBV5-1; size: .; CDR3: CASSLDSSTGNTIYF; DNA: TGCGCCAGCAGCTTGGACAGTTCTACTGGAAACACCATATATTTT
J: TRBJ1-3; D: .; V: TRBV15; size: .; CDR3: CASEGGVSGNTIYF; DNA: TGTGCCAGCGAGGGGGGGGTATCTGGAAACACCATATATTTT
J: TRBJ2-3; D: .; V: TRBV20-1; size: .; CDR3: CSASVPGGADTQYF; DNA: TGCAGTGCTAGTGTCCCCGGGGGCGCAGATACGCAGTATTTT
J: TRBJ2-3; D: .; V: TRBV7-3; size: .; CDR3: CASSQAGQSTDTQYF; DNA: TGTGCCAGCAGTCAAGCCGGACAGAGCACAGATACGCAGTATTTT
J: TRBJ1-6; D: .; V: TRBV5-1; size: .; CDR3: CASSLAQRNSPLHF; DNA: TGCGCCAGCAGCTTGGCACAGAGAAATTCACCCCTCCACTTT
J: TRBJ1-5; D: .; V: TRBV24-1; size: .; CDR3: CATSDSRGGQPQHF; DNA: TGTGCCACCAGTGATTCCAGGGGAGGCCAGCCCCAGCATTTT
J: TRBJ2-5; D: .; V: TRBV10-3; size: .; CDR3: CAISESSRQETQYF; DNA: TGTGCCATCAGTGAGTCTAGCAGGCAAGAGACCCAGTACTTC
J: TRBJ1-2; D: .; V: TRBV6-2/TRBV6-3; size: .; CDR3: CASSPPQGYGYTF; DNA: TGTGCCAGCAGTCCGCCCCAGGGTTATGGCTACACCTTC
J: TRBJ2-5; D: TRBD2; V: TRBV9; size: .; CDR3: CASSSLSGGETQYF; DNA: TGTGCCAGCAGCTCCCTTTCGGGGGGAGAGACCCAGTACTTC
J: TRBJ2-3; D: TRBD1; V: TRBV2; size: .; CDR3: CASRETGVRDTQYF; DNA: TGTGCCAGCAGAGAGACAGGGGTAAGAGATACGCAGTATTTT
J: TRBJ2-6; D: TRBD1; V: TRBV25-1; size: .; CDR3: CASSPGQGASGANVLTF; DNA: TGTGCCAGCAGTCCGGGACAGGGGGCTTCTGGGGCCAACGTCCTGACTTTC
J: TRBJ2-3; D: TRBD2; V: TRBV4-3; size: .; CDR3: CASSRSGGGTDTQYF; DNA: TGCGCCAGCAGCCGCAGCGGGGGTGGTACAGATACGCAGTATTTT
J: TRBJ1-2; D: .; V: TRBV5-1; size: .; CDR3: CASSLGHYGYTF; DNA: TGCGCCAGCAGCTTGGGACACTATGGCTACACCTTC
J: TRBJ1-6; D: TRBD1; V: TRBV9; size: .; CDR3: CASSVEGQGYSPLHF; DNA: TGTGCCAGCAGCGTAGAGGGACAGGGATATTCACCCCTCCACTTT